This record concerns one T cell receptor beta chain sequence. The antigen remains undetermined. These data originate in a study of graft-versus-host responses after intestinal transplantation. Study at large: Among the recipients, transplants were multivisceral, liver-intestinal, or isolated intestinal. All recipients were given anti-thymocyte globulin induction, and tacrolimus and steroids were then administered for roughly 3 years.

Assay: immunoSEQ multiplex PCR; the TCRdb copy retains only in-frame clones and omits some. The sample carries 150,000 or so clones, about nine tenths recorded once. There are 15 residues in the CDR3. The study, taken as a whole, reports: Maximum circulating GvH clone levels tracked with early post-transplant HvG decreases. High graft-versus-host to host-versus-graft T cell clonal ratios marked allografts of patients with graft-donor macrochimerism.

The V call is TRBV21-1, the J call TRBJ1-5; TRBD1, the table's D call, was not compared with the DNA. TRBV21-1 is listed as a pseudogene. The clonotype originates from a human donor who received an intestinal transplant. This material consisted of unstimulated CD4+ T cells sorted from spleen or lymph node cells, taken before intestinal transplant. This CDR3 reads CACPTGHLGNQPQHF. Written as DNA, the CDR3 is TGTGCCTGCCCGACAGGACATCTGGGTAATCAGCCCCAGCATTTT.